This TCR beta chain was sequenced for a study of CD8 T cells in Susac syndrome. With 6 bases clipped from V and 4 bases from J, the junction kept 13 bases outside the gene matches. The CDR3 covers 15 residues. Germline assignment: CDR1 DFQATT and CDR2 SNEGSKA (reference sequence). In blood CD8+ and CD4+ T cells, TCR beta underwent sequencing. The multiple sclerosis control cohort comprised treatment-naive individuals presenting with stable or active relapsing-remitting disease. Negative isolation yielded the CD8+ and CD4+ T cells, while FACS enriched the TEMRA cells. Reverse transcription of about 0.5 to 1 ug RNA used random hexamers. Amplification of the TCR beta CDR3 was carried out by immunoSEQ multiplex PCR, which spanned a total of 54 Vbeta and 13 Jbeta segments. From the immunoSEQ multiplex PCR reads, TCRdb called clonotypes with MiXCR, one entry per CDR3 protein. Seen here are about 180,000 distinct CDR3 sequences, approximately 96% observed once, and the top ten hold about 0.093%.

The chain uses TRBV20-1 and TRBJ2-7; 9 bases are a match to TRBD1. Sequencing used CD4+ T cells from PBMCs. This clonotype originated in a human donor with multiple sclerosis. In DNA form, the CDR3 reads TGCAGTGCGAGAAGGTCGGGGACAGGGATATACGAGCAGTACTTC. It yields the protein CSARRSGTGIYEQYF.